The next 20 T cell receptor beta chains were all read from a single sample in a study of blood T cells in healthy people across ages. The use of a sample-barcoded 5' primer and a J-beta primer mix characterized a second PCR of roughly 7 to 11 cycles. From the 5' RACE reads, TCRdb called clonotypes with MiXCR, one entry per CDR3 protein. Of approximately 1,000,000 distinct CDR3 sequences in the sample, more than 40% were seen once. The sequencing input was blood. These receptors all stem from a woman aged 60 to 75 in good health.

The chain carries TRBV6-2 or TRBV6-3 and TRBJ2-1; D is uncertain. The V end was cut by 5 bases, the J end by 15 bases, with 14 bases between. The germline CDR1 and CDR2 sequences are MNHEY and SVGEGT. This CDR3 region has 11 residues. The CDR3 DNA follows: TGTGCCAGCAGTCACACAGACCGGAGGTTCTTC. It codes for CASSHTDRRFF.

The gene calls are TRBV5-6 and TRBJ2-5; no firm D call. Germline V CDR1 and CDR2: SGHDT, YYEEEE. The ends were cut back, 2 bases at V and 1 base at J, with 12 bases in the middle. The CDR3 length is 15 residues. CDR3 nucleotides: TGTGCCAGCAGCTTAATAGCTCACCTCCAAGAGACCCAGTACTTC. Its translation: CASSLIAHLQETQYF.

V gene TRBV29-1 combines with J gene TRBJ2-1; 12 positions match TRBD2. Per the germline V gene, CDR1 is SQVTM and CDR2 is ANQGSEA. CDR3 size: 16 residues. With V trimmed by 4 bases and J by 6 bases, 10 bases remained unmatched. The CDR3 reads CSVGRLASGRVNEQFF. DNA of the CDR3: TGCAGCGTTGGTCGTTTGGCTAGCGGGAGGGTCAATGAGCAGTTCTTC.

The chain joins TRBV18 to TRBJ2-1; no clear D. Trimming took off 2 bases at V and 0 bases at J, with 8 bases between the two ends. The CDR3 contains 15 residues. Germline V gene sequence: CDR1 KGHSH, CDR2 LQKENI. The CDR3 spells CASSPERTSYNEQFF. CDR3 sequence (DNA): TGTGCCAGCTCACCAGAGAGAACCTCCTACAATGAGCAGTTCTTC.

A few counts support this clonotype. The chain employs TRBV28 and TRBJ2-1; tentatively, D is TRBD2 (6 bases). The CDR3 has 18 amino acids. The germline V gene encodes CDR1 MDHEN and CDR2 SYDVKM. Trimming left V 4 bases short and J 1 base short, with 20 bases between. The CDR3 region is CASSSGSALAFSYNEQFF. DNA of the CDR3: TGTGCCAGCAGTTCCGGGAGTGCCCTGGCTTTTTCCTACAATGAGCAGTTCTTC.

The chain has TRBV7-9 and TRBJ1-1, with 9 nucleotides matching TRBD1. Per the germline V gene, CDR1 is SEHNR and CDR2 is FQNEAQ (reference sequence). V lost 5 bases to trimming and J lost 3 bases; unmatched junction nucleotides: 13. The CDR3 is 17 amino acids. The CDR3 sequence is CASSPHTGGGMDTEAFF. The CDR3 DNA reads as TGTGCCAGCAGCCCGCACACAGGGGGCGGGATGGACACTGAAGCTTTCTTT.

Concerning this clonotype itself: One end of the junction fails to match germline, which may point to a read error. The chain joins TRBV7-9 to TRBJ1-5; D is possibly TRBD1 (5 bases). CDR3 length: 15 amino acids. Germline CDR1 reads SEHNR; CDR2 reads FQNEAQ (reference sequence). The CDR3 region has the DNA TGTGCCAGCAGCTTAGACGGGGCAGGCAATAAGCCCCAGCATTTT. Protein sequence: CASSLDGAGNKPQHF.

The gene calls are TRBV6-1 and TRBJ2-1; TRBD1 aligns across 9 bases. The CDR3 has 16 amino acids. After removal of 6 bases from V and 4 bases from J, the junction contained 10 bases not matched to a gene. Germline CDR1 MNHNS, CDR2 SASEGT. The DNA of the CDR3 is TGTGCCAGCAGGGCCCGGGACAGGGTTTTATACAATGAGCAGTTCTTC. Translation: CASRARDRVLYNEQFF.

The rearrangement links TRBV3-1 to TRBJ1-6; D gene uncertain. Trimming took off 0 bases at V and 8 bases at J, with 17 bases between the two ends. This CDR3 spans 17 amino acids. The germline CDR1 and CDR2 sequences are LGHDT and YNNKEL (reference sequence). Written as DNA, the CDR3 is TGTGCCAGCAGCCAAGATTTAACGGCGAGAGATTATTCACCCCTCCACTTT. The encoded protein is CASSQDLTARDYSPLHF.

This chain uses TRBV12-3 or TRBV12-4 with TRBJ1-2; 7 nucleotides line up with TRBD1. The CDR3 runs 15 residues. The V gene end was trimmed by 3 bases and the J gene end by 4 bases; junction bases not matched to a gene: 8. CDR3 loop: CASSLVGQTLYGYTF. For the CDR3, the DNA is TGTGCCAGCAGTTTGGTGGGACAGACCCTCTATGGCTACACCTTC.

CDR3: CASSEGGSEADTQYF. The DNA for the CDR3 is TGCGCCAGCAGTGAGGGCGGGAGCGAGGCAGATACGCAGTATTTT. The chain links TRBV10-2 to TRBJ2-3, with TRBD2 identical over 7 bases. The CDR3 covers 15 residues. Trimming cost V 2 bases and J 4 bases; bases outside gene matches: 6. Germline CDR1 and CDR2: WSHSY and SAAADI.

V and J are TRBV5-1 and TRBJ1-2; the D is unclear. Trimming left V 3 bases short and J 7 bases short, with 13 bases between. CDR1 SGHRS and CDR2 YFSETQ come from the germline V gene. This CDR3 has 13 residues. Here the CDR3 reads CASSSQVEPGYTF. The CDR3 region has the DNA TGCGCCAGCAGCTCTCAAGTGGAACCTGGCTACACCTTC.

This chain links TRBV29-1 with TRBJ2-7; 9 nucleotides match TRBD2. Trimming cost V 7 bases and J 7 bases; bases outside gene matches: 14. This CDR3 is 14 amino acids long. Germline V lookup: CDR1 SQVTM, CDR2 ANQGSEA. The CDR3, as DNA: TGCAGCGCAAAACTAGCGGGCATGTACAATGAGCAGTACTTC. Translation gives CSAKLAGMYNEQYF.

This clonotype showed up just a few times. The chain uses TRBV9 and TRBJ2-5, with 9 bases fitting TRBD2. Trimming at V came to 0 bases and at J to 5 bases, leaving 5 bases not matched to a gene. Germline values: CDR1 SGDLS, CDR2 YYNGEE. The CDR3 is made up of 15 amino acids. The CDR3 protein is CASSVEAGGTETQYF. The CDR3, as DNA: TGTGCCAGCAGCGTAGAGGCGGGAGGGACTGAGACCCAGTACTTC.

V and J are TRBV5-1 and TRBJ2-7; D remains ambiguous. The end of the DNA aligns better with TRBJ2-1, so the J call may be wrong. The length of the CDR3 is 16 residues. CDR1 and CDR2 from the germline V gene are SGHRS and YFSETQ. CDR3 DNA sequence: TGCGCCAGCAGCTTCCTAGGATCCTCCGATTCATCCGAGCAGTTCTTC. Translating it yields CASSFLGSSDSSEQFF.

A few counts support this clonotype. The chain employs TRBV24-1 and TRBJ2-3, with a tentative D call TRBD2 (6 bases). There are 13 residues in the CDR3. The germline gives CDR1 KGHDR, CDR2 SFDVKD. Trimming took 5 bases from V and 6 from J, leaving 11 bases between them. Here the CDR3 reads CATSAVGGDTQYF. The CDR3 nucleotides read TGTGCCACCAGTGCGGTTGGGGGGGATACGCAGTATTTT.

This clonotype was detected only a few times. V gene TRBV20-1 combines with J gene TRBJ2-5; possible D gene TRBD1, 6 bases. CDR3 length equals 16 residues. V was shortened by 1 base and J by 4 bases, with 19 bases between the two germline ends. Germline V gives CDR1 DFQATT, CDR2 SNEGSKA (reference sequence). In nucleotides, the CDR3 is TGCAGTGCTAGAGGCGCCGGGACAAAAGTTGGAGAGACCCAGTACTTC. Its protein is CSARGAGTKVGETQYF.

The sample holds one count of this clonotype. The chain joins TRBV20-1 to TRBJ2-3, with TRBD2 identical over 9 bases. The CDR3 contains 16 residues. From germline, CDR1 is DFQATT and CDR2 SNEGSKA (reference sequence). Unmatched junction bases numbered 16, after V lost 5 bases and J lost 7 bases. CDR3 sequence: CSARRPRAGGPYTQYF. The DNA of the CDR3 is TGCAGTGCTCGACGCCCCCGGGCGGGAGGGCCGTATACGCAGTATTTT.

The rearrangement uses TRBV3-1 and TRBJ1-2; tentative D call: TRBD1 (6 bases). The V end was cut by 3 bases, the J end by 10 bases, with 12 bases between. Germline CDR1 is LGHDT and CDR2 is YNNKEL (reference sequence). The CDR3 loop spans 12 amino acids. The CDR3 reads CASSHTRGDYTF. As DNA, the CDR3 is TGTGCCAGCAGCCATACAAGGGGGGACTACACCTTC.

This clonotype showed up just a few times. The rearrangement links TRBV18 to TRBJ2-3; 8 bases fit TRBD2. CDR1 KGHSH and CDR2 LQKENI come from the germline V gene. Trimming cost V 3 bases and J 3 bases; bases outside gene matches: 5. CDR3 length: 15 amino acids. The CDR3 bases are TGTGCCAGCTCACCGGGAGCGGGAGTGACAGATACGCAGTATTTT. It yields the protein CASSPGAGVTDTQYF. The variable domain in full, completed from reference TRBV18 and TRBJ2-3, reads NAGVMQNPRHLVRRRGQEARLRCSPMKGHSHVYWYRQLPEEGLKFMVYLQKENIIDESGMPKERFSAEFPKEGPSILRIQQVVRGDSAAYFCASSPGAGVTDTQYFGPGTRLTVL.